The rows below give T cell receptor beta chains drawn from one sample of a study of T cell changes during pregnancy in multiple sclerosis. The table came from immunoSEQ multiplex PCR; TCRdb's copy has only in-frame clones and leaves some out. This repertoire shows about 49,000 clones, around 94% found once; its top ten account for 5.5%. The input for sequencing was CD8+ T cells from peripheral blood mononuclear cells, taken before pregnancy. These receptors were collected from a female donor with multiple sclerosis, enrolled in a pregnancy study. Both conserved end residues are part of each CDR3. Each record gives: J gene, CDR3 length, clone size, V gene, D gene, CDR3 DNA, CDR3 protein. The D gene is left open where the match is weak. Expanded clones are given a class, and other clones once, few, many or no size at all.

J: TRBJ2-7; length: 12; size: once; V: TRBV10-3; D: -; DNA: TGTGCCATCAGTGACTCGAGGGCTGAGCAGTACTTC; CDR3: CAISDSRAEQYF
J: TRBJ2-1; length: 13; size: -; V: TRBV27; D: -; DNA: TGTGCCAGCAGTCCCGCGTCCTACAATGAGCAGTTCTTC; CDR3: CASSPASYNEQFF
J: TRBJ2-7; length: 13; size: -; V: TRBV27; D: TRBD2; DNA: TGTGCCACAGGCCGGGGGGGACTATACGAGCAGTACTTC; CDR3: CATGRGGLYEQYF
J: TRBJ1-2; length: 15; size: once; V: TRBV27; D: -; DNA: TGTGCCAGCAGTCCGGGACCCTGGGAGGACTATGGCTACACCTTC; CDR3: CASSPGPWEDYGYTF
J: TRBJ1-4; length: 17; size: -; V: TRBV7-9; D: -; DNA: TGTGCCAGCAGCTCCTCGGACAGAGGGCCCGGTAATGAAAAACTGTTTTTT; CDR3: CASSSSDRGPGNEKLFF
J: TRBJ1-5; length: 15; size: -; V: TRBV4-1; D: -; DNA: TGCGCCAGCAGCCAAGTCTCGGGGAGCAATCAGCCCCAGCATTTT; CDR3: CASSQVSGSNQPQHF
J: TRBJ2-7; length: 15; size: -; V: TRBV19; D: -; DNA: TGTGCCAGTAGTATGTCCGGGACATCGTACTACGAGCAGTACTTC; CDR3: CASSMSGTSYYEQYF
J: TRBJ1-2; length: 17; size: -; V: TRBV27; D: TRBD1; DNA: TGTGCCAGCAGTAATCCGGGACAGGGTCCCCCCAACTATGGCTACACCTTC; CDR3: CASSNPGQGPPNYGYTF
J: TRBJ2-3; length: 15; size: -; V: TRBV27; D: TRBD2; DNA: TGTGCCAGCAGTGCTGAGCGGGAGTTTCCAGATACGCAGTATTTT; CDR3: CASSAEREFPDTQYF
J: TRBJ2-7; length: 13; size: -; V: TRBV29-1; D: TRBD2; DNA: TGCAGCGTTGCTAGCGGGAGCTCCTACGAGCAGTACTTC; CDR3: CSVASGSSYEQYF
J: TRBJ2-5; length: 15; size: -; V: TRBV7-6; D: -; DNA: TGTGCCAGCAGCTTAGAACAGAACATGCAAGAGACCCAGTACTTC; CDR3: CASSLEQNMQETQYF
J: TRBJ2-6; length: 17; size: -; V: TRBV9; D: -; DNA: TGTGCCAGCAGGTTGGGGCTCAAACAAAGTCGGGCCAACGTCCTGACTTTC; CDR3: CASRLGLKQSRANVLTF
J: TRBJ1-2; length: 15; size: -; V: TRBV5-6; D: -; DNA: TGTGCCAGCAGCTTTTCAGGGCTCCCTAACTATGGCTACACCTTC; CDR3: CASSFSGLPNYGYTF
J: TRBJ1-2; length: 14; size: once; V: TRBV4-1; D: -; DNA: TGCGCCAGCAGCCAAGATCCCAGGGGCTATGGCTACACCTTC; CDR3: CASSQDPRGYGYTF
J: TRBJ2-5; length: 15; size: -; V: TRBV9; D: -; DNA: TGTGCCAGCAGCTCAGGGGCTAGCGGACAAGAGACCCAGTACTTC; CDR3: CASSSGASGQETQYF
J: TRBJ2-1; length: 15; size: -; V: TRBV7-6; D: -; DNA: TGTGCCAGCAGCTTAGCGAAGCGGCCTTGGGATGAGCAGTTCTTC; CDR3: CASSLAKRPWDEQFF
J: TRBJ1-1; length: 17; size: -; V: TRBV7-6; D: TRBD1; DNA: TGTGCCAGCAGCTCCGACGCGTGGACAGGGATGAACACTGAAGCTTTCTTT; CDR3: CASSSDAWTGMNTEAFF
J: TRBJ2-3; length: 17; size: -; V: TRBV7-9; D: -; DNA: TGTGCCAGCAGCCCTTTAACGGGGGGCGGTGAGACAGATACGCAGTATTTT; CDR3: CASSPLTGGGETDTQYF
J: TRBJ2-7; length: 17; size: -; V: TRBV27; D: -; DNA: TGTGCCAGCAGTTTCCGAGCCCCCGGACAGAGAGCCTACGAGCAGTACTTC; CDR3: CASSFRAPGQRAYEQYF
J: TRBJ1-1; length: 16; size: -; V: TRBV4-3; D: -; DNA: TGCGCCAGCAGCCAAGATCCGCGGGGGATGAACACTGAAGCTTTCTTT; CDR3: CASSQDPRGMNTEAFF
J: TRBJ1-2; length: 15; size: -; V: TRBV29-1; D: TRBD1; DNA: TGCAGCGTCAGACAGGGGGCGCAAGAAAACTATGGCTACACCTTC; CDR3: CSVRQGAQENYGYTF
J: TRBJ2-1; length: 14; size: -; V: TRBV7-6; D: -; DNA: TGTGCCAGCAGCCAACACGACTCCTACAATGAGCAGTTCTTC; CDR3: CASSQHDSYNEQFF